These 2 T cell receptor beta chains came from one sample sequenced in a study of shared clonotypes between healthy human individuals. Data came from immunoSEQ multiplex PCR; TCRdb stores just in-frame clones and leaves some out. Of about 490,000 clones in the sample, around 78% were seen once. The material sequenced was PBMCs. The receptors originated from a woman in her forties in good health. Some clones in this sample may be carry-over from other donors' samples.

In this sample, this clone turned up many times. The chain employs TRBV20-1 and TRBJ2-1, with D maybe TRBD1 (6 bases). CDR3 length: 11 residues. V lost 6 bases to trimming and J lost 13 bases, with 16 bases between them. Germline V gene sequence: CDR1 DFQATT, CDR2 SNEGSKA (reference sequence). The CDR3 reads CSAQEGVHQFF. As DNA, the CDR3 is TGCAGTGCCCAAGAGGGGGTACACCAGTTCTTC.

This chain links TRBV19 with TRBJ2-6, with 12 nucleotides matching TRBD2. Trimming took 2 bases from V and 2 from J; bases not matched to a gene: 4. Germline loops: CDR1 LNHDA, CDR2 SQIVND (reference sequence). The CDR3 runs 18 residues. The chain's CDR3 is CASSILAGGPPGANVLTF. For the CDR3, the DNA is TGTGCCAGTAGTATACTAGCGGGAGGGCCTCCTGGGGCCAACGTCCTGACTTTC.